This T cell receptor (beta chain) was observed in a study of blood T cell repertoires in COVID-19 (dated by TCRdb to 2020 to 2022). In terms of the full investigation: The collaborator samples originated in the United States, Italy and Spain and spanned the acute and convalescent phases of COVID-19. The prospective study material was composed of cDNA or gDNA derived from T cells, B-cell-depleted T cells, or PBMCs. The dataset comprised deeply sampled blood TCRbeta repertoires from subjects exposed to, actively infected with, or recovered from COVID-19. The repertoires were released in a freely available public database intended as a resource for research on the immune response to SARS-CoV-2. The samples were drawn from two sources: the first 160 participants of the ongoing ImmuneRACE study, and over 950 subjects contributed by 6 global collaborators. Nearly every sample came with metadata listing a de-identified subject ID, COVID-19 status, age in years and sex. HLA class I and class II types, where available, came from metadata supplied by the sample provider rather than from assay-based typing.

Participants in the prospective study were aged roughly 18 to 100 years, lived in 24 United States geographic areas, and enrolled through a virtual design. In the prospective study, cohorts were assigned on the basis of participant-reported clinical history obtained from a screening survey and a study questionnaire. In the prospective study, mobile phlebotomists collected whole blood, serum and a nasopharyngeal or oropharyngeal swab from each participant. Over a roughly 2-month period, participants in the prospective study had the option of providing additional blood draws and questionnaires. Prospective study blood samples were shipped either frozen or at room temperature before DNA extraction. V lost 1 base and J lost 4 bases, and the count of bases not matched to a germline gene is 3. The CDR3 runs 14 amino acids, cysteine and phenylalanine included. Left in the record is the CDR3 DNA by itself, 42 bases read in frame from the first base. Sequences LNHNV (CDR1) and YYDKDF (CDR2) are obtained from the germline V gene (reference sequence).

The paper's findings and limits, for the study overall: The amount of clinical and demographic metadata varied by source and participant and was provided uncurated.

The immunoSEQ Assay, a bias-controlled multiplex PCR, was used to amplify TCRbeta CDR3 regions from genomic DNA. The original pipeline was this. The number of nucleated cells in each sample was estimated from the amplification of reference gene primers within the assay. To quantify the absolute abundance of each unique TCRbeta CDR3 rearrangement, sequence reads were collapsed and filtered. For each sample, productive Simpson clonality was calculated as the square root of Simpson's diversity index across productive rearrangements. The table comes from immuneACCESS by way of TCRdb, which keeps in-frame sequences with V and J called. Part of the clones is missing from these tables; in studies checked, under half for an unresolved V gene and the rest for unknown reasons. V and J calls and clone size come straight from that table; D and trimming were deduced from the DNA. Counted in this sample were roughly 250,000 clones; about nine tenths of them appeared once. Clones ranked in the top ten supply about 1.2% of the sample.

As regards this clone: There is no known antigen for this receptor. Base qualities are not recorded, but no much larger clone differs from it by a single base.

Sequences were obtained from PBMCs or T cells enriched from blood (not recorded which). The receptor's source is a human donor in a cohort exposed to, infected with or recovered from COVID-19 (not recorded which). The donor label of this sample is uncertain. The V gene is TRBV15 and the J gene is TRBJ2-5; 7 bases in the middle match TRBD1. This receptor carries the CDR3 CATSRARTGETQYF. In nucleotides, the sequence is TGTGCCACCAGCAGAGCCCGGACAGGAGAGACCCAGTACTTC.